Following are 7 T cell receptor beta chains from one sample sequenced in a study of T cells in tumors after PD-1 blockade. Method: immunoSEQ multiplex PCR; TCRdb's copy keeps in-frame clones and lacks some. In the table there are 45,000 to 50,000 clones, around 85% of which are singletons. The specimen was PBMCs, collected before anti-PD-1 therapy. These receptors originate from a human donor with advanced basal cell or squamous cell carcinoma (not recorded which).

Here the CDR3 reads CATSDLNGASGQYF. Written as DNA, the CDR3 is TGTGCCACCAGTGATTTAAACGGGGCTTCGGGGCAGTACTTC. The chain uses TRBV24-1 and TRBJ2-7, with D possibly being TRBD1 or TRBD2 (5 bases each). The CDR3 runs to 14 residues. The germline V and J ends were trimmed by 1 base and 9 bases, with 15 bases remaining between them. The germline gives CDR1 KGHDR, CDR2 SFDVKD.

The CDR3 DNA reads TGTGCCAGCAGCCGCGCGACGGCGGGGGGCTCCTACGAGCAGTACTTC. Amino acids: CASSRATAGGSYEQYF. The chain has TRBV7-8 and TRBJ2-7, with 8 bases aligning to TRBD2. The CDR3 has 16 residues. Per the germline V gene, CDR1 is SGHVS and CDR2 is FQNEAQ. Trimming cost V 5 bases and J 0 bases; bases outside gene matches: 9.

This rearrangement joins TRBV7-2 to TRBJ2-4, with TRBD2 matching over 12 bases. V lost 5 bases and J lost 1; bases outside the gene matches: 9. This CDR3 is 18 amino acids long. CDR1 and CDR2 (germline): SGHTA, FQGNSA. Here the CDR3 DNA reads TGTGCCAGCAGCCAGGGACTAGCGGGCCCCGAGGCCAAAAACATTCAGTACTTC. Its protein product is CASSQGLAGPEAKNIQYF.

V is TRBV5-1 and J is TRBJ2-1; TRBD2 aligns across 12 bases. Losses at the gene ends were 3 bases for V and 8 bases for J; bases not matched to a gene: 9. The length of the CDR3 is 16 residues. In germline, CDR1 is SGHRS, CDR2 YFSETQ. The CDR3 sequence: CASSSWTSGVNHEQFF. In nucleotides, the CDR3 is TGCGCCAGCAGCTCTTGGACTAGCGGGGTTAACCATGAGCAGTTCTTC.

The V and J genes are TRBV19 and TRBJ2-1, with D perhaps TRBD1 or TRBD2 (6 bases each). Trimming pared 1 base from V and 9 bases from J, leaving 19 bases between. The CDR3 has 16 amino acids. From germline, CDR1 is LNHDA and CDR2 SQIVND (reference sequence). DNA of the CDR3: TGTGCCAGTAGTATAGCATCAACGAGGGGGGCCGGTGAGCAGTTCTTC. It encodes CASSIASTRGAGEQFF.

The V and J genes are TRBV19 and TRBJ2-1, with a weak D call TRBD2 (6 bases). Per germline, CDR1 LNHDA and CDR2 SQIVND (reference sequence). The length of the CDR3 is 16 residues. V shed 8 bases and J shed 3 bases, with 20 bases lying between them. The CDR3 bases are TGTGCCAGTTCCCGAGGTCGGGACTTGCACTACAATGAGCAGTTCTTC. Translated: CASSRGRDLHYNEQFF.

This chain links TRBV21-1 with TRBJ1-1. TRBV21-1 is a recognized pseudogene. The length of the CDR3 is 15 residues. CDR3 amino acids: CASSPNGRLNTEAFF. The CDR3 DNA sequence: TGTGCCAGCAGCCCAAACGGACGGTTGAACACTGAAGCTTTCTTT.